The 30 T cell receptor beta chains below were found in one sample sequenced in a study of shared clonotypes between healthy human individuals. Cells designated naive CD8 were CD45RO-negative and were positively selected for CCR7, with terminally differentiated effector memory CD45RA+ cells excluded. Method: immunoSEQ multiplex PCR; TCRdb's copy keeps in-frame clones and lacks some. The sample has a few million clones; around 93% are singletons. Sample: naive CD8+ T cells from PBMCs. These receptors came from a young man in good health. Some clones in this sample may be carry-over from other donors' samples.

Details on this clone: This CDR3 is also generated by other DNA sequences in the sample. The rearrangement links TRBV27 to TRBJ1-1, with D perhaps TRBD1 (5 bases). V dropped 0 bases and J dropped 4 bases, with 6 bases sitting between them. The germline gives CDR1 MNHEY, CDR2 SMNVEV (reference sequence). CDR3 length: 13 residues. CDR3 sequence (DNA): TGTGCCAGCAGTTTATCCGGGGGCACTGAAGCTTTCTTT. This sequence encodes CASSLSGGTEAFF.

The chain carries TRBV10-1 and TRBJ2-3; 13 bases fit TRBD2. Germline V gene data show CDR1 as WNHNN and CDR2 as SYGVQD (reference sequence). This CDR3 spans 18 amino acids. V lost 6 bases, J lost 1 base, and 10 bases stayed unmatched. The CDR3: CASSTGTSGTRGTDTQYF. In nucleotides, the CDR3 is TGCGCCAGCAGCACCGGGACTAGCGGGACCCGGGGCACAGATACGCAGTATTTT.

This chain connects TRBV28 to TRBJ2-5, with D perhaps TRBD2 (7 bases). V shed 2 bases and J shed 5 bases, with 15 bases lying between them. Germline lookup yields CDR1 MDHEN and CDR2 SYDVKM. CDR3 length: 15 amino acids. The CDR3 bases are TGTGCCAGCAGTTTACTACACAGGGAGGGGGAGACCCAGTACTTC. Its translation is CASSLLHREGETQYF.

The rearrangement links TRBV7-9 to TRBJ1-1; 10 bases fit TRBD1. The CDR3 has 14 residues. V shed 8 bases and J 5 bases; nucleotides not matched to a gene: 8. In germline, CDR1 is SEHNR, CDR2 FQNEAQ (reference sequence). CDR3 residues: CASGRTGGWTEAFF. CDR3 sequence (DNA): TGTGCCAGCGGGAGGACAGGGGGGTGGACTGAAGCTTTCTTT.

The chain is built from TRBV27 and TRBJ1-5; the match to TRBD1 covers 7 bases. This CDR3 is 15 amino acids long. J lost 1 base, V lost 3 bases, and 3 bases had no gene match. CDR1 and CDR2 from the germline V gene are MNHEY and SMNVEV (reference sequence). CDR3 DNA sequence: TGTGCCAGCAGTTTGTCACAGGGGAGCAATCAGCCCCAGCATTTT. It codes for CASSLSQGSNQPQHF.

The V call is TRBV28, the J call TRBJ2-1, with a tentative D call TRBD2 (5 bases). Trimming cost V 7 bases and J 5 bases, with 12 bases left between them. Germline assignment: CDR1 MDHEN and CDR2 SYDVKM. The CDR3 sequence is 13 residues long. CDR3 in amino acids: CASTREFHNEQFF. The DNA for the CDR3 is TGTGCCAGCACCCGGGAATTCCACAATGAGCAGTTCTTC.

The chain recombines TRBV7-8 with TRBJ2-7, with D unclear. The germline V and J ends were trimmed by 7 bases and 7 bases, with 20 bases remaining between them. Germline V gene sequence: CDR1 SGHVS, CDR2 FQNEAQ. This CDR3 has 14 residues. In DNA, the CDR3 is TGTGCCAGCACCGTAGGGTGGGGTCTGGGAGAGCAGTACTTC. Its translation is CASTVGWGLGEQYF.

The chain couples TRBV5-1 to TRBJ2-7; 7 nucleotides align to TRBD1. V was pared by 5 bases and J by 3 bases, with 11 bases of the junction left unmatched. This CDR3 comprises 15 residues. Germline V gives CDR1 SGHRS, CDR2 YFSETQ. CDR3 nucleotide sequence: TGCGCCAGCAGTCTCGGCCGGGACAGACTCTACGAGCAGTACTTC. It is translated as CASSLGRDRLYEQYF.

CDR3 nucleotide sequence: TGTGCCAGCTCACCGGGACCGGCGAACACTGAAGCTTTCTTT. As protein: CASSPGPANTEAFF. The chain links TRBV18 to TRBJ1-1; possible D gene TRBD1, 5 bases. This CDR3 spans 14 amino acids. CDR1 and CDR2 from the germline V gene are KGHSH and LQKENI. V was trimmed by 3 bases and J by 1 base, leaving 9 bases between them. The full variable domain, its missing parts supplied by reference TRBV18 and TRBJ1-1, is NAGVMQNPRHLVRRRGQEARLRCSPMKGHSHVYWYRQLPEEGLKFMVYLQKENIIDESGMPKERFSAEFPKEGPSILRIQQVVRGDSAAYFCASSPGPANTEAFFGQGTRLTVV.

V usage is TRBV27 and J usage is TRBJ1-6; D is unclear. The CDR3 contains 12 residues. Germline assignment: CDR1 MNHEY and CDR2 SMNVEV (reference sequence). The ends were cut back, 3 bases at V and 9 bases at J, with 6 bases in the middle. The CDR3 loop is CASSFAGSPLHF. Here the CDR3 DNA reads TGTGCCAGCAGTTTTGCAGGTTCACCCCTCCACTTT.

This clone was recorded once. This sequence joins TRBV10-3 and TRBJ2-7; D possibly corresponds to TRBD1 (6 bases). The CDR3 extends over 16 amino acids. Per the germline V gene, CDR1 is ENHRY and CDR2 is SYGVKD. The V end was cut by 0 bases, the J end by 5 bases, with 17 bases between. CDR3 loop: CAISESTGWVGDEQYF. The CDR3 DNA follows: TGTGCCATCAGTGAGTCGACAGGATGGGTGGGTGACGAGCAGTACTTC.

V is TRBV7-9 and J is TRBJ1-4; D gene unclear. The CDR3 spans 12 residues. In germline, CDR1 is SEHNR, CDR2 FQNEAQ (reference sequence). V shed 2 bases and J shed 12 bases, with 10 bases lying between them. CDR3 amino acids: CASSLRVSELFF. The CDR3 DNA is TGTGCCAGCAGCTTAAGGGTATCCGAACTGTTTTTT.

The chain couples TRBV19 to TRBJ2-6; 10 nucleotides align to TRBD1. The V gene end was trimmed by 4 bases and the J gene end by 0 bases; junction bases not matched to a gene: 3. The CDR3 has 17 amino acids. Germline lookup yields CDR1 LNHDA and CDR2 SQIVND (reference sequence). CDR3 DNA sequence: TGTGCCAGTAGTAGACGGACAGGGGGCTCTGGGGCCAACGTCCTGACTTTC. Protein: CASSRRTGGSGANVLTF.

The chain has TRBV7-2 and TRBJ2-2; D may correspond to TRBD1 or TRBD2 (5 bases each). Germline lookup yields CDR1 SGHTA and CDR2 FQGNSA. Trimming stripped 3 bases from V and 7 bases from J, with 15 bases between. This CDR3 is 15 amino acids long. The CDR3 loop reads CASSLGVVVVGELFF. Written as DNA, the CDR3 is TGTGCCAGCAGCTTGGGGGTAGTGGTCGTCGGGGAGCTGTTTTTT.

V gene TRBV19 combines with J gene TRBJ2-7; TRBD1 is a possible D gene (5 bases). V was pared by 3 bases and J by 6 bases, with 18 bases between. The germline CDR1 and CDR2 sequences are LNHDA and SQIVND (reference sequence). CDR3 size: 15 residues. The DNA for the CDR3 is TGTGCCAGTAGTATGTCCCAGGGAAGAAGGCTCGAGCAGTACTTC. Residues: CASSMSQGRRLEQYF.

This clone was seen once. V is TRBV28 and J is TRBJ2-7; D assignment may be TRBD1 or TRBD2 (5 bases each). Germline-derived CDR1 and CDR2 are MDHEN and SYDVKM. This CDR3 region has 14 residues. The V and J ends lost 3 bases and 3 bases respectively, with 12 bases between them. CDR3 sequence (DNA): TGTGCCAGCAGTTTCACCGGGACCAACTACGAGCAGTACTTC. As protein: CASSFTGTNYEQYF.

This chain links TRBV11-3 with TRBJ2-3; D might be TRBD1 (6 bases). Germline V CDR1 and CDR2: SGHNT, YENEEA. The CDR3 is 15 residues long. V was pared by 1 base and J by 3 bases, with 11 bases between. This CDR3 is CASSLVGGPTDTQYF. CDR3 sequence (DNA): TGTGCCAGCAGCTTAGTTGGGGGCCCTACAGATACGCAGTATTTT.

The V gene is TRBV28, the J gene TRBJ2-3; D unresolved. The CDR3 is made up of 17 amino acids. Per the germline V gene, CDR1 is MDHEN and CDR2 is SYDVKM. V lost 6 bases to trimming and J lost 5 bases, with 24 bases between them. Written as DNA, the CDR3 is TGTGCCAGCAGCTCGGCACCCCTAATCCTTTCCAGAGATACGCAGTATTTT. Encoded protein: CASSSAPLILSRDTQYF. Combining the CDR3 with reference TRBV28 and TRBJ2-3 gives the whole variable domain DVKVTQSSRYLVKRTGEKVFLECVQDMDHENMFWYRQDPGLGLRLIYFSYDVKMKEKGDIPEGYSVSREKKERFSLILESASTNQTSMYLCASSSAPLILSRDTQYFGPGTRLTVL.

V gene TRBV6-1 combines with J gene TRBJ1-3; 7 nucleotides match TRBD1. In germline, CDR1 is MNHNS, CDR2 SASEGT. Germline trimming cut 0 bases from V and 3 bases from J; bases unmatched to any gene: 8. The CDR3 covers 17 residues. The CDR3, as DNA: TGTGCCAGCAGTGAAGCCCGGCAGGGGGTTCGTGGAAACACCATATATTTT. Encoded protein: CASSEARQGVRGNTIYF.

The chain couples TRBV30 to TRBJ2-1; weak D call: TRBD2 (5 bases). Trimming took 4 bases from V and 7 from J, leaving 17 bases between them. The CDR3 is made up of 14 amino acids. Germline CDR1 GTSNPN, CDR2 SVGIG (reference sequence). The CDR3 DNA reads as TGTGCCTGGAACCCCACCCCCTGGGAGAATGAGCAGTTCTTC. Translation: CAWNPTPWENEQFF.

This chain connects TRBV7-9 to TRBJ2-1; tentatively, D is TRBD2 (5 bases). The germline V and J ends were trimmed by 2 bases and 3 bases, with 20 bases remaining between them. The length of the CDR3 is 18 residues. CDR1 is SEHNR and CDR2 is FQNEAQ in the germline V gene (reference sequence). The CDR3 sequence is CASSLFSGGSRGYNEQFF. The CDR3 DNA sequence: TGTGCCAGCAGCTTATTCTCCGGTGGAAGTCGGGGCTACAATGAGCAGTTCTTC.

The chain uses TRBV4-1 and TRBJ1-4; 8 bases map to TRBD1. In germline, CDR1 is MGHRA, CDR2 YSYEKL. Trimming removed 6 bases from V and 6 bases from J; junction bases left unmatched: 3. CDR3 length: 13 amino acids. This CDR3 is CASRGQAHEKLFF. The CDR3 DNA is TGCGCCAGCAGGGGACAGGCACATGAAAAACTGTTTTTT.

CDR3 protein: CASSLTGVAGNQPQHF. The CDR3 DNA reads TGTGCCAGCAGTCTGACCGGGGTGGCGGGCAATCAGCCCCAGCATTTT. The chain employs TRBV27 and TRBJ1-5, with no clear D. The CDR3 runs to 16 residues. V lost 5 bases, J lost 2 bases, and 16 bases lay in between. The germline V gene encodes CDR1 MNHEY and CDR2 SMNVEV (reference sequence).

The chain carries TRBV19 and TRBJ2-7, with 8 bases lining up with TRBD2. Trimming at V came to 5 bases and at J to 6 bases, leaving 6 bases not matched to a gene. CDR3 size: 13 residues. Germline lookup yields CDR1 LNHDA and CDR2 SQIVND (reference sequence). The DNA for the CDR3 is TGTGCCAGTAGTCCCCTAGCGGGTACCGAGCAGTACTTC. This sequence encodes CASSPLAGTEQYF.

V is TRBV10-3 and J is TRBJ2-1, with a tentative D call TRBD2 (6 bases). In germline, CDR1 is ENHRY, CDR2 SYGVKD. V lost 4 bases to trimming and J lost 6 bases, with 13 bases between them. The CDR3 extends over 14 amino acids. DNA for the CDR3: TGTGCCATCAGTGGTGCTAGCGCCTCCAATGAGCAGTTCTTC. It translates to CAISGASASNEQFF.

The V call is TRBV9, the J call TRBJ2-5; TRBD1 matches 7 bases. CDR3 size: 14 residues. V dropped 6 bases and J dropped 2; count of bases not matched to a gene: 7. Germline lookup yields CDR1 SGDLS and CDR2 YYNGEE. The CDR3 DNA reads as TGTGCCAGCAACATAGGGGGCCTGCAAGAGACCCAGTACTTC. It translates to CASNIGGLQETQYF.

This clone was detected only once. The chain is built from TRBV7-9 and TRBJ2-7, with D maybe TRBD2 (7 bases). Per germline, CDR1 SEHNR and CDR2 FQNEAQ (reference sequence). V lost 10 bases, J lost 5 bases, and 15 bases lay in between. The CDR3 runs 12 residues. In nucleotides, the CDR3 is TGTGCCAACGGTCCGGGGGGCCACGAGCAGTACTTC. It encodes CANGPGGHEQYF.

About this clone itself: Other nucleotide sequences in the sample specify the same CDR3. This chain links TRBV7-3 with TRBJ1-1; perhaps TRBD1 as D (6 bases). There are 13 residues in the CDR3. V dropped 0 bases and J dropped 4 bases, with 6 bases sitting between them. Germline CDR1 is SGHTA and CDR2 is FQGTGA. This chain's CDR3 is CASSLTGGTEAFF. CDR3 sequence (DNA): TGTGCCAGCAGCTTAACAGGGGGCACTGAAGCTTTCTTT.

The chain has TRBV2 and TRBJ2-7; TRBD2 might be the D (5 bases). This CDR3 has 13 residues. Germline-derived CDR1 and CDR2 are SNHLY and FYNNEI. The V and J ends lost 7 bases and 4 bases respectively, with 14 bases between them. The chain's CDR3 is CASKAEDWYEQYF. The CDR3 region has the DNA TGTGCCAGCAAGGCGGAGGATTGGTACGAGCAGTACTTC.

In DNA, the CDR3 is TGTGCCAGCAGAGAACCGGGGGCGTTCAATGAGCAGTTCTTC. This translates into CASREPGAFNEQFF. The chain recombines TRBV6-6 with TRBJ2-1; D tentatively reads TRBD1 or TRBD2 (6 bases each). Trimming took off 6 bases at V and 6 bases at J, with 15 bases between the two ends. Germline V gives CDR1 MNHNY, CDR2 SVGAGI (reference sequence). The CDR3 runs 14 residues.